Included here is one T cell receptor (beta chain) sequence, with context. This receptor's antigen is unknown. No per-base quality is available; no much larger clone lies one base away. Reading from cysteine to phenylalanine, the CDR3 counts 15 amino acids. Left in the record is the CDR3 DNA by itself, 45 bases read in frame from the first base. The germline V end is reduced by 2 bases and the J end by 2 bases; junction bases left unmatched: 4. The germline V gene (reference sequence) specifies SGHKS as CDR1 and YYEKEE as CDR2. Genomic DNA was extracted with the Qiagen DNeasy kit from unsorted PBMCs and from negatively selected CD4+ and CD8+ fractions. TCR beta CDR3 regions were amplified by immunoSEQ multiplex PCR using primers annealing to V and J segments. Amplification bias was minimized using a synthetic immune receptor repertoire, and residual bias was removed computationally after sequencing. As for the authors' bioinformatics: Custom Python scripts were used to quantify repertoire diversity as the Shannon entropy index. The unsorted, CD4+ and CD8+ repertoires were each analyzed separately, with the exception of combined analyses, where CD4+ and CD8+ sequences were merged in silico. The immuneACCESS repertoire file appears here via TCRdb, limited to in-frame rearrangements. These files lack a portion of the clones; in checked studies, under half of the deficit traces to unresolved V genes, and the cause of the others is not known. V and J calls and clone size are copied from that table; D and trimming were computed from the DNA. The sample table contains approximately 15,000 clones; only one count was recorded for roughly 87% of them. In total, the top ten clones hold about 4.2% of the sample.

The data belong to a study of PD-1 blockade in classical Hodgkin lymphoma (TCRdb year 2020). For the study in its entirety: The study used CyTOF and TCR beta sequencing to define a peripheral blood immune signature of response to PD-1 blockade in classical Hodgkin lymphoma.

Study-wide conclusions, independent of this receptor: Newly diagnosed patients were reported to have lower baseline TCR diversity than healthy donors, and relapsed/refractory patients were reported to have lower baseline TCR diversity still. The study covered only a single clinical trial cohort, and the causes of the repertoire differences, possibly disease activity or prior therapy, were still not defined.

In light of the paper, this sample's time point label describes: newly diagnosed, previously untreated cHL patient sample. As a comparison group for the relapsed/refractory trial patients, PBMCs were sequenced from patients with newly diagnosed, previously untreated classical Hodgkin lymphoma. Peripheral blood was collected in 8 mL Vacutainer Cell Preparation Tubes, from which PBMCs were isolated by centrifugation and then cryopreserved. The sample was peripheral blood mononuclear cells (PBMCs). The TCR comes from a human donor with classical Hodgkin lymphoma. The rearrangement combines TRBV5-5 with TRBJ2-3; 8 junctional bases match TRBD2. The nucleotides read TGTGCCAGCAGCTTACAACTAGCGGACACAGATACGCAGTATTTT. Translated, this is CASSLQLADTDTQYF. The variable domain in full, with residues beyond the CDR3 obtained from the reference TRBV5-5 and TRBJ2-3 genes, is DAGVTQSPTHLIKTRGQQVTLRCSPISGHKSVSWYQQVLGQGPQFIFQYYEKEERGRGNFPDRFSARQFPNYSSELNVNALLLGDSALYLCASSLQLADTDTQYFGPGTRLTVL.